A single sample gave rise to the 16 T cell receptor beta chains below, sequenced in a study of blood T cell repertoires in COVID-19. Profiled with immunoSEQ multiplex PCR; TCRdb holds only in-frame clones, not every one. The table shows 300,000 to 450,000 clones, with more than 85% occurring only once. Sequencing was performed on PBMCs or T cells enriched from blood (not recorded which). The receptors shown here come from a woman aged 25-40 years who had recovered from COVID-19.

V usage is TRBV7-8 and J usage is TRBJ1-1, with unresolved D. The CDR3 is 13 amino acids. V was cut by 1 base and J by 0 bases, with 3 bases left in between. CDR1 is SGHVS, CDR2 FQNEAQ, per germline. The DNA for the CDR3 is TGTGCCAGCAGCTTAGATATGAACACTGAAGCTTTCTTT. Its translation: CASSLDMNTEAFF.

J is TRBJ2-7 and V is TRBV5-6, with 10 positions matching TRBD1. CDR1 SGHDT and CDR2 YYEEEE come from the germline V gene. CDR3 length equals 14 residues. The V segment lost 5 bases and the J segment 0 bases; nucleotides outside the gene matches: 2. The CDR3 DNA sequence: TGTGCCAGCAGGCGGACAGGGGGCTCCTACGAGCAGTACTTC. This encodes CASRRTGGSYEQYF. The full variable domain, completed using reference TRBV5-6 and TRBJ2-7, is DAGVTQSPTHLIKTRGQQVTLRCSPKSGHDTVSWYQQALGQGPQFIFQYYEEEERQRGNFPDRFSGHQFPNYSSELNVNALLLGDSALYLCASRRTGGSYEQYFGPGTRLTVT.

The CDR3 DNA reads as TGTGCCAGCAGCAGGGACAGCCAAGAGACCCAGTACTTC. It encodes CASSRDSQETQYF. This sequence joins TRBV2 and TRBJ2-5; 7 bases fit TRBD1. Germline loops: CDR1 SNHLY, CDR2 FYNNEI. With V trimmed by 6 bases and J by 1 base, 2 bases remained unmatched. This CDR3 has 13 residues.

The rearrangement uses TRBV7-8 and TRBJ2-1; no definite D call. This CDR3 has 13 residues. In germline, CDR1 is SGHVS, CDR2 FQNEAQ. Trimming stripped 1 base from V and 8 bases from J, with 9 bases between. The CDR3 spells CASSLVTLYEQFF. The DNA of the CDR3 is TGTGCCAGCAGCTTAGTTACTCTCTATGAGCAGTTCTTC.

V and J are TRBV6-5 and TRBJ2-5, with TRBD2 as a possible D gene (6 bases). The CDR3 contains 14 residues. CDR1 and CDR2 from the germline V gene are MNHEY and SVGAGI. V was cut by 7 bases and J by 2 bases, with 14 bases left in between. CDR3 amino acids: CASMGGGPQETQYF. CDR3 coding DNA: TGTGCCAGCATGGGGGGAGGACCTCAAGAGACCCAGTACTTC.

The gene calls are TRBV10-1 and TRBJ2-1, with D perhaps matching TRBD2 (7 bases). This CDR3 contains 14 residues. CDR1 is WNHNN and CDR2 is SYGVQD in the germline V gene (reference sequence). The V and J ends lost 6 bases and 5 bases respectively, with 14 bases between them. The CDR3 loop reads CASSPGGQNNEQFF. The CDR3 DNA reads as TGCGCCAGCAGCCCGGGGGGCCAGAACAATGAGCAGTTCTTC.

The chain links TRBV30 to TRBJ2-7, with 9 bases lining up with TRBD2. The CDR3 has 16 residues. V gave up 0 bases and J gave up 1 base; unmatched junction bases: 7. The germline V gene has CDR1 GTSNPN and CDR2 SVGIG (reference sequence). CDR3 sequence: CAWSVPPLAGSYEQYF. CDR3 in DNA: TGTGCCTGGAGTGTTCCCCCCCTAGCGGGGTCCTACGAGCAGTACTTC. Looking up the rest from reference TRBV30 and TRBJ2-7 gives the full variable domain: SQTIHQWPATLVQPVGSPLSLECTVEGTSNPNLYWYRQAAGRGLQLLFYSVGIGQISSEVPQNLSASRPQDRQFILSSKKLLLSDSGFYLCAWSVPPLAGSYEQYFGPGTRLTVT.

The rearrangement joins TRBV2 to TRBJ1-4; D possibly corresponds to TRBD1 (6 bases). The CDR3 loop spans 14 amino acids. V dropped 7 bases and J dropped 12 bases, with 21 bases sitting between them. CDR1 and CDR2 (germline): SNHLY, FYNNEI. Here the CDR3 reads CASMESGATRELFF. CDR3 sequence (DNA): TGTGCCAGCATGGAATCAGGGGCTACTAGGGAACTGTTTTTT. The full variable domain, in which reference TRBV2 and TRBJ1-4 provide the parts outside the CDR3, is EPEVTQTPSHQVTQMGQEVILRCVPISNHLYFYWYRQILGQKVEFLVSFYNNEISEKSEIFDDQFSVERPDGSNFTLKIRSTKLEDSAMYFCASMESGATRELFFGSGTQLSVL.

The V call is TRBV28, the J call TRBJ2-2, with TRBD1 matching 8 bases. CDR1 is MDHEN and CDR2 is SYDVKM in the germline V gene. The CDR3 runs 16 residues. With V trimmed by 6 bases and J by 6 bases, 12 bases remained unmatched. In DNA, the CDR3 is TGTGCCAGCAGCCGAACCCAGGGGGCGCGGGCCGGGGAGCTGTTTTTT. This sequence encodes CASSRTQGARAGELFF.

This chain links TRBV7-2 with TRBJ1-2; weak D call: TRBD1 (6 bases). The CDR3 has 13 residues. V lost 3 bases and J 4 bases, leaving 9 bases between the germline ends. CDR1 and CDR2 from the germline V gene are SGHTA and FQGNSA. The CDR3 DNA is TGTGCCAGCAGCTTGGGGGCGCTCTATGGCTACACCTTC. This translates into CASSLGALYGYTF.

As for this clone: The sample holds other DNA sequences that translate to the same CDR3. The gene calls are TRBV5-8 and TRBJ2-7; tentatively, D is TRBD1 (5 bases). V dropped 2 bases and J dropped 6 bases, with 9 bases sitting between them. Germline values: CDR1 SGHTS, CDR2 YDEGEE. The CDR3 has 12 amino acids. The DNA of the CDR3 is TGTGCCAGCAGCTTTCTAGGGGTCGAGCAGTACTTC. Translating it yields CASSFLGVEQYF.

This clone occurred a few times. This chain joins TRBV10-3 and TRBJ1-1; 10 positions match TRBD1. CDR3 length: 13 residues. The germline CDR1 and CDR2 sequences are ENHRY and SYGVKD. Trimming at V came to 6 bases and at J to 5 bases, leaving 3 bases not matched to a gene. CDR3 DNA sequence: TGTGCCATCAGGGGGGACAGGGGAACTGAAGCTTTCTTT. It specifies CAIRGDRGTEAFF.

The chain recombines TRBV7-2 with TRBJ2-7; D ambiguous. This CDR3 contains 13 residues. CDR1 is SGHTA and CDR2 is FQGNSA in the germline V gene. Deletions cut 1 base from V and 6 bases from J, with 10 bases between. CDR3: CASSLVASREQYF. DNA of the CDR3: TGTGCCAGCAGCTTAGTGGCTTCCCGCGAGCAGTACTTC.

In its sample, this clone was seen once. V gene TRBV7-9 combines with J gene TRBJ2-2; no clear D. Trimming pared 4 bases from V and 6 bases from J, leaving 6 bases between. From germline, CDR1 is SEHNR and CDR2 FQNEAQ (reference sequence). The CDR3 spans 12 residues. The chain's CDR3 is CASSSDSGELFF. CDR3 DNA sequence: TGTGCCAGCAGCTCCGACTCCGGGGAGCTGTTTTTT. The full variable domain, completed using reference TRBV7-9 and TRBJ2-2, is DTGVSQNPRHKITKRGQNVTFRCDPISEHNRLYWYRQTLGQGPEFLTYFQNEAQLEKSRLLSDRFSAERPKGSFSTLEIQRTEQGDSAMYLCASSSDSGELFFGEGSRLTVL.

The chain couples TRBV27 to TRBJ2-3, with 12 nucleotides matching TRBD2. This CDR3 comprises 16 residues. The J segment lost 1 base and the V segment lost 2 bases, leaving 1 base of the junction unmatched. The germline gives CDR1 MNHEY, CDR2 SMNVEV (reference sequence). CDR3 amino acids: CASSLRLAGGTDTQYF. Written as DNA, the CDR3 is TGTGCCAGCAGTTTACGACTAGCGGGGGGCACAGATACGCAGTATTTT.

This clone appeared a single time. The chain carries TRBV9 and TRBJ2-2; maybe TRBD1 (6 bases). This CDR3 region has 16 residues. Germline V gives CDR1 SGDLS, CDR2 YYNGEE. The germline V and J ends were trimmed by 4 bases and 1 base, with 14 bases remaining between them. CDR3 nucleotides: TGTGCCAGCAGCCCCATAGGGGGTCTGAACACCGGGGAGCTGTTTTTT. Protein sequence: CASSPIGGLNTGELFF.